This record concerns one T cell receptor beta chain sequence. This sample is drawn from a study of blood T cell repertoires in COVID-19. For the study at large: Some COVID-19 samples were acute and others convalescent; all came from the United States, Italy and Spain. T cells, B-cell-depleted T cells, or PBMCs provided the cDNA or gDNA that served as material.

V lost 5 bases and J lost 0, with 17 bases in between. CDR1 is SGHTA and CDR2 is FQGNSA in the germline V gene. The CDR3 loop spans 17 amino acids. In the authors' methods: Reference gene primer amplification yielded estimated nucleated cell counts. Assay used: immunoSEQ multiplex PCR; TCRdb lists only in-frame clones, some missing. V and J calls and clone size are those listed in that table; D and trimming were worked out from the DNA. This sample carries around 140,000 clones, 80% to 90% of them seen once, and the ten largest clones take under 4.5%. While infection was still active, Seattle patients were enrolled and then followed longitudinally.

The V gene is TRBV7-2, the J gene TRBJ1-5, with a weak D call TRBD1 (5 bases). The sequence derives from a man in his sixties with COVID-19, enrolled during active disease. The sample taken for sequencing was peripheral blood. The CDR3 DNA reads TGTGCCAGCAGCACCCGGACAAGTTTTTTTAGCAATCAGCCCCAGCATTTT. Its protein is CASSTRTSFFSNQPQHF.